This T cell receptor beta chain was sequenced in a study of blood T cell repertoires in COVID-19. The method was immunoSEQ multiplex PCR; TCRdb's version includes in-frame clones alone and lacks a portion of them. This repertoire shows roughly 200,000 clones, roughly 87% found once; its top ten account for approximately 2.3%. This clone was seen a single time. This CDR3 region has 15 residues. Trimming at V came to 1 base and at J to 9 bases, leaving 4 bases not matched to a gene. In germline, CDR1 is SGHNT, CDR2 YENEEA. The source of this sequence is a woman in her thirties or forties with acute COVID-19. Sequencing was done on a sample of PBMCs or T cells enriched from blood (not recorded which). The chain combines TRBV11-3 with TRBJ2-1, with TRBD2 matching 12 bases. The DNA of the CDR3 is TGTGCCAGCAGCTTAGGTCTAGCGGGAGGGGGTGAGCAGTTCTTC. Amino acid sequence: CASSLGLAGGGEQFF.